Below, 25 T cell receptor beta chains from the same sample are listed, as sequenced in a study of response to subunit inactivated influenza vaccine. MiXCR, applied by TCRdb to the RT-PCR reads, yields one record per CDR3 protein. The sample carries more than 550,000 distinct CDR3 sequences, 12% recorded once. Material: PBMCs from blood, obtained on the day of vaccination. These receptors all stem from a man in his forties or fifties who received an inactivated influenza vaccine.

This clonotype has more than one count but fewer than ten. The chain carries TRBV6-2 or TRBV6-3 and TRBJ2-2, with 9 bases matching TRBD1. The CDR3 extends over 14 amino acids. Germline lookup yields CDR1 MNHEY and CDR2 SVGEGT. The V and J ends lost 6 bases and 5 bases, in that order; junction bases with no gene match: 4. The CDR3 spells CASRQGAQTGELFF. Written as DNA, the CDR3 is TGTGCCAGCAGACAGGGGGCGCAAACCGGGGAGCTGTTTTTT.

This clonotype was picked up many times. The CDR3 reads CASSPGQGEIGTDTQYF. CDR3 sequence (DNA): TGCGCCAGCAGCCCGGGACAGGGTGAAATAGGCACAGATACGCAGTATTTT. The chain combines TRBV4-3 with TRBJ2-3; 9 bases are a match to TRBD1. Germline CDR1 LGHNA, CDR2 YSLEER. J was trimmed by 1 base and V by 4 bases; bases with no gene match: 9. This CDR3 comprises 17 residues.

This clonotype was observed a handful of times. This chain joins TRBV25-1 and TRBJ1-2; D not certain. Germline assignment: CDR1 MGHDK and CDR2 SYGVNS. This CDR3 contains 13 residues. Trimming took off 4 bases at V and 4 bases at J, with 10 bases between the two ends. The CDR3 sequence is CASSASYLYGYTF. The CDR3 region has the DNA TGTGCCAGCAGTGCCAGCTACCTCTATGGCTACACCTTC.

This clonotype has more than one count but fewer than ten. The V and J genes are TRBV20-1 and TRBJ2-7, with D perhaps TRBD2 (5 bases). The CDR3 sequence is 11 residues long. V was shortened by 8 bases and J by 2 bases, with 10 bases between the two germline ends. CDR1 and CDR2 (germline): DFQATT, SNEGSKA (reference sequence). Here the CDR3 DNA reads TGCAGTCCAGCGGCTACCTACGAGCAGTACTTC. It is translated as CSPAATYEQYF.

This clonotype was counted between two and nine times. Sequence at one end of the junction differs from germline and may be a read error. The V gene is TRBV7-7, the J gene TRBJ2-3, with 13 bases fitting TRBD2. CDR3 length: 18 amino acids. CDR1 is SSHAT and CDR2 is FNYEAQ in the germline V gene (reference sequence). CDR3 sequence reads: CASSLVRAGLAGTDTQYF. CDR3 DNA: TGTGCTAGCAGCCTCGTTAGAGCGGGACTAGCGGGGACAGATACGCAGTATTTT.

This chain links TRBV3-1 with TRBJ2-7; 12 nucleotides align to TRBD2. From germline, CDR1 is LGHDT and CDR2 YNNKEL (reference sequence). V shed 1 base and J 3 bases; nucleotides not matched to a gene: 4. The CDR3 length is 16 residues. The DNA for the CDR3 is TGTGCCAGCAGCCAAGGGCGACTAGCGGGAGTCTACGAGCAGTACTTC. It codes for CASSQGRLAGVYEQYF.

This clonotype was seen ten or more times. CDR3 residues: CASSLSRQGYGYTF. The CDR3 coding sequence is TGTGCCAGCAGCTTGTCCAGACAGGGGTATGGCTACACCTTC. The chain carries TRBV5-5 and TRBJ1-2; TRBD1 aligns across 8 bases. Germline V gene data show CDR1 as SGHKS and CDR2 as YYEKEE (reference sequence). The CDR3 totals 14 residues. The ends lost 1 base at V and 5 bases at J; junction bases unmatched: 4. Full variable domain (rest looked up from reference TRBV5-5 and TRBJ1-2): DAGVTQSPTHLIKTRGQQVTLRCSPISGHKSVSWYQQVLGQGPQFIFQYYEKEERGRGNFPDRFSARQFPNYSSELNVNALLLGDSALYLCASSLSRQGYGYTFGSGTRLTVV.

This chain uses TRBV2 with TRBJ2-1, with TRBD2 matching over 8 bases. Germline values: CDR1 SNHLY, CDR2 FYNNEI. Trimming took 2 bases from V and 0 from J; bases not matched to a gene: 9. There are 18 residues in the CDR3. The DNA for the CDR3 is TGTGCCAGCAGTGAATTTGGCGGGAGGTCCCTCTCCTACAATGAGCAGTTCTTC. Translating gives CASSEFGGRSLSYNEQFF.

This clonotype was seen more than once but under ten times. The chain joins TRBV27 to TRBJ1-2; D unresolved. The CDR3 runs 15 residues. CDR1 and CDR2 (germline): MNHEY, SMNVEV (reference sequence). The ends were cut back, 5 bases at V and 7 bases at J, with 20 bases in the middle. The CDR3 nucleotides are TGTGCCAGCAGTGACTCAGCCACAGCGTGGCGTGGCTACACCTTC. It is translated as CASSDSATAWRGYTF.

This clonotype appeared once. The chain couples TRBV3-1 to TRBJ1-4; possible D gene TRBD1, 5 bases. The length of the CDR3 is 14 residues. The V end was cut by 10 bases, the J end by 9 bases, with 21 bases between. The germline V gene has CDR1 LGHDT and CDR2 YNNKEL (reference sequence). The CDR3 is CATVPGAPGKKLFF. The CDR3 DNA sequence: TGTGCCACGGTGCCCGGGGCCCCGGGGAAAAAACTGTTTTTT.

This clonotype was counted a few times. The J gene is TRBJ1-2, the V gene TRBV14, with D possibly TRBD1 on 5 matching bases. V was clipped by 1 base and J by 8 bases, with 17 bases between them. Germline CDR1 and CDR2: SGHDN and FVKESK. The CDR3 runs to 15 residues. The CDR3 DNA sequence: TGTGCCAGCAGCCAAGTGATTGGGGGGATCCACGGCTACACCTTC. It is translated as CASSQVIGGIHGYTF.

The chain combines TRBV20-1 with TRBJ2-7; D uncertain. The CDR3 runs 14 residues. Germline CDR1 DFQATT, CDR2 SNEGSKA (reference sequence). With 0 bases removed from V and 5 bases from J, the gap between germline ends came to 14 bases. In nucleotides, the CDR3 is TGCAGTGCTAGAGATCAAAGGGTCGGCCACGAGCAGTACTTC. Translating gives CSARDQRVGHEQYF.

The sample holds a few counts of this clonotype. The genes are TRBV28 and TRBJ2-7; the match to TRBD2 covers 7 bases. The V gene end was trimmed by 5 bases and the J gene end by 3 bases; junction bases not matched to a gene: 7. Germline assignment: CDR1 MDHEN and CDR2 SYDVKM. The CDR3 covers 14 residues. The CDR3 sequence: CASSRRGGRYEQYF. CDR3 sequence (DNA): TGTGCCAGCAGTCGGCGCGGGGGACGCTACGAGCAGTACTTC.

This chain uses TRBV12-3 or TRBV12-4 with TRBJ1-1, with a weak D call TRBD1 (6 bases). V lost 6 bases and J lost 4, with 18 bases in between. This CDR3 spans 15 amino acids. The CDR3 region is CASRFAAGVTTEAFF. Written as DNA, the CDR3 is TGTGCCAGCAGATTCGCGGCAGGGGTGACCACTGAAGCTTTCTTT.

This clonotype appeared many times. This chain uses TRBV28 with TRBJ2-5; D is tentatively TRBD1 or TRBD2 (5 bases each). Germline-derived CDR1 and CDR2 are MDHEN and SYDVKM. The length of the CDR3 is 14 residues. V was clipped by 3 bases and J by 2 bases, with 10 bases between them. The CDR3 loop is CASSLGTIQETQYF. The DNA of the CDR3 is TGTGCCAGCAGTTTGGGGACCATACAAGAGACCCAGTACTTC.

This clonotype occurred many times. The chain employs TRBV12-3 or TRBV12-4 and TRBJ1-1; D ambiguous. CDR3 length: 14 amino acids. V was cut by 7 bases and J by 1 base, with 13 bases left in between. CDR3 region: CASTGPARNTEAFF. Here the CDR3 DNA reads TGTGCCAGCACGGGTCCAGCTCGGAACACTGAAGCTTTCTTT.

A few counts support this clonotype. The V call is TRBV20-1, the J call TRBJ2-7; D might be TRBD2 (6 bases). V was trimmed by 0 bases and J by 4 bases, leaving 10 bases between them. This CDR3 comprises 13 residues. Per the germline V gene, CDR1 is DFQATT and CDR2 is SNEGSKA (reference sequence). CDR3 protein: CSARDGGRYEQYF. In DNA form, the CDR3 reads TGCAGTGCTAGAGATGGGGGGAGATACGAGCAGTACTTC.

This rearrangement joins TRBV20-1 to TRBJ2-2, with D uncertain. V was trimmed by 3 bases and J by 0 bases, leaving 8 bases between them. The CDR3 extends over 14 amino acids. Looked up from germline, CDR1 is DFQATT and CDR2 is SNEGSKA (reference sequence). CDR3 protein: CSARDPANTGELFF. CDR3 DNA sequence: TGCAGTGCTAGGGACCCCGCGAACACCGGGGAGCTGTTTTTT.

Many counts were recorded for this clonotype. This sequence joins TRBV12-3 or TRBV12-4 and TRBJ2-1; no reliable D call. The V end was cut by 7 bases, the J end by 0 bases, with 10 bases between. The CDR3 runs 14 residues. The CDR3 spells CASTQLSSYNEQFF. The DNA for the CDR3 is TGTGCCAGCACCCAGTTGAGCTCCTACAATGAGCAGTTCTTC.

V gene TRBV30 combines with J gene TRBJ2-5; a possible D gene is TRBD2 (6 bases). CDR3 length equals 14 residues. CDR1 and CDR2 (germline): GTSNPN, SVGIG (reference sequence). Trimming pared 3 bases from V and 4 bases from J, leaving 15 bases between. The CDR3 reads CAWRRNPGRETQYF. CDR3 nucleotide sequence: TGTGCCTGGAGGAGGAACCCCGGGAGAGAGACCCAGTACTTC.

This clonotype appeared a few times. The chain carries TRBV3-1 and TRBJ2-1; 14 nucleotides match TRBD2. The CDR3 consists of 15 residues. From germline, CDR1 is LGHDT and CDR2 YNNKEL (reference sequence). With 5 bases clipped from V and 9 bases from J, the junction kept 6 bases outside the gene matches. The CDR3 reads CASSETSGGAFEQFF. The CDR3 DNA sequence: TGTGCCAGCAGCGAGACTAGCGGGGGGGCCTTTGAGCAGTTCTTC.

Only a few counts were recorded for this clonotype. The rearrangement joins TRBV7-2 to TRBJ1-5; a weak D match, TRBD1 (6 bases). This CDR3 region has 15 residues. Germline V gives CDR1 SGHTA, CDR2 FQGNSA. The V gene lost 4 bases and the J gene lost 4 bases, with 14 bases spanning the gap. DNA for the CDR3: TGTGCCAGCAGCTACGACAGGACGATTAATCAGCCCCAGCATTTT. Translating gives CASSYDRTINQPQHF.

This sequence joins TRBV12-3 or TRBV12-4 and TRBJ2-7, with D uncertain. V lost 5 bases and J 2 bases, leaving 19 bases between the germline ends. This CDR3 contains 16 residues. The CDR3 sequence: CASSADGYPDPYEQYF. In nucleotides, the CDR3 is TGTGCCAGCAGTGCAGACGGATACCCGGATCCCTACGAGCAGTACTTC.

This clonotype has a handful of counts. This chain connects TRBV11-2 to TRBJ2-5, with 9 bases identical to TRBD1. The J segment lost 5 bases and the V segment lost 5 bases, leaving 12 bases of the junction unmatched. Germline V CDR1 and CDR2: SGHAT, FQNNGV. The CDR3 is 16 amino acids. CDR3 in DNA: TGTGCCAGCAGCGAACAGGGGGCCCGAGTCACGGAGACCCAGTACTTC. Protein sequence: CASSEQGARVTETQYF.

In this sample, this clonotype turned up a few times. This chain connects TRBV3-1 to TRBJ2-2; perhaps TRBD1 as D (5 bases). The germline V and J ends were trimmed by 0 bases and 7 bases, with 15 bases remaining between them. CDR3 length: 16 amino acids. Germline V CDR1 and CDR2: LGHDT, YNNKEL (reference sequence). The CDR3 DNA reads TGTGCCAGCAGCCAAGAAGGCGCAGGGTTGTTCGGGGAGCTGTTTTTT. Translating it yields CASSQEGAGLFGELFF.